This TCR beta chain emerged from a study of cytomegalovirus exposure and HLA in healthy donors. This clone showed up just once. PCR employed 60 Vbeta and 13 Jbeta primers. The authors' processing: Roughly 12 million of some 80 million unique TCR beta chains were shared, per a later count. Method: immunoSEQ multiplex PCR; TCRdb's copy keeps in-frame clones and lacks some. Clone size and the V and J calls come from that table; the DNA yielded D and trimming. The table lists about 200,000 clones, approximately 80% of them singletons, with 2.5% to 3.5% in the top ten. This CDR3 comprises 14 residues. Looked up from germline, CDR1 is SQVTM and CDR2 is ANQGSEA. Trimming stripped 8 bases from V and 1 base from J, with 17 bases between.

Sample: PBMCs. This TCR was sampled from a young man in good health and CMV-seronegative. The chain employs TRBV29-1 and TRBJ2-5; a weak D match, TRBD1 (5 bases). CDR3 residues: CSLLGWGPQETQYF. For the CDR3, the DNA is TGCAGCCTGTTGGGGTGGGGCCCCCAAGAGACCCAGTACTTC. The full variable domain, completed using reference TRBV29-1 and TRBJ2-5, is SAVISQKPSRDICQRGTSLTIQCQVDSQVTMMFWYRQQPGQSLTLIATANQGSEATYESGFVIDKFPISRPNLTFSTLTVSNMSPEDSSIYLCSLLGWGPQETQYFGPGTRLLVL.